The 23 T cell receptor beta chains below come from one sample, sequenced in a study of blood T cells in healthy people across ages. The authors ran a second PCR of roughly 6 to 12 cycles using a sample-barcoded 5' primer and a J-beta primer mix. TCRdb reanalysed the 5' RACE reads using MiXCR and keeps one entry per CDR3 protein. The table records 700,000 to 850,000 distinct CDR3 sequences, 35% to 40% of them present only once. The sample comprised blood. The source of these receptors is a man aged 18 to 29 in good health.

This clonotype was seen more than once but under ten times. J is TRBJ1-4 and V is TRBV7-3; possible D gene TRBD1, 6 bases. V lost 2 bases and J lost 3, with 10 bases in between. Per the germline V gene, CDR1 is SGHTA and CDR2 is FQGTGA. The CDR3 loop spans 15 amino acids. CDR3 nucleotide sequence: TGTGCCAGCAGCTTAGTCGGGGGGCCTAATGAAAAACTGTTTTTT. Translation gives CASSLVGGPNEKLFF.

This chain uses TRBV5-1 with TRBJ1-1; a possible D gene is TRBD1 (6 bases). The CDR3 totals 13 residues. In germline, CDR1 is SGHRS, CDR2 YFSETQ. Trimming cost V 4 bases and J 5 bases, with 12 bases left between them. CDR3 residues: CASSTQGTTEAFF. The CDR3 DNA follows: TGCGCCAGCAGCACCCAGGGGACGACTGAAGCTTTCTTT.

There are a few counts of this clonotype. The chain has TRBV6-6 and TRBJ1-4; TRBD1 aligns across 8 bases. The CDR3 consists of 14 residues. V shed 2 bases, J shed 6 bases, and the junction held 2 bases outside the gene matches. Germline CDR1 MNHNY, CDR2 SVGAGI (reference sequence). CDR3 in amino acids: CASSYIQGDEKLFF. CDR3 in DNA: TGTGCCAGCAGTTACATACAGGGGGATGAAAAACTGTTTTTT.

This sequence joins TRBV20-1 and TRBJ2-7; no clear D. This CDR3 has 13 amino acids. The V end lost 3 bases, the J end lost 0 bases, and 9 bases lay between the germline ends. Germline lookup yields CDR1 DFQATT and CDR2 SNEGSKA (reference sequence). The CDR3 reads CSASGRSSYEQYF. The CDR3 DNA is TGCAGTGCTAGCGGACGGAGCTCCTACGAGCAGTACTTC.

This chain uses TRBV20-1 with TRBJ1-6; 7 nucleotides line up with TRBD1. This CDR3 spans 15 amino acids. Germline CDR1 and CDR2: DFQATT and SNEGSKA (reference sequence). The V and J ends lost 3 bases and 7 bases, in that order; junction bases with no gene match: 9. The CDR3 spells CSARLGQLRNSPLHF. CDR3 coding DNA: TGCAGTGCTAGGTTGGGACAGCTTAGGAATTCACCCCTCCACTTT.

This clonotype occurred a few times. J is TRBJ2-3 and V is TRBV3-1; 10 bases fit TRBD2. The V gene's germline CDR1 is LGHDT and CDR2 YNNKEL (reference sequence). The CDR3 consists of 13 residues. V shed 5 bases and J 14 bases; nucleotides not matched to a gene: 10. DNA for the CDR3: TGTGCCAGCAGCGCACCAACTAGCGGGGTAACGTATTTT. Residues: CASSAPTSGVTYF.

V and J are TRBV15 and TRBJ2-5, with 8 bases aligning to TRBD1. CDR3 length: 14 amino acids. Per the germline V gene, CDR1 is LNHNV and CDR2 is YYDKDF (reference sequence). The ends lost 4 bases at V and 9 bases at J; junction bases unmatched: 10. CDR3 in amino acids: CATSIRRGRMAQYF. The CDR3 nucleotides are TGTGCCACCAGCATCCGCAGGGGGCGAATGGCCCAGTACTTC.

This clonotype was seen a few times. The genes are TRBV20-1 and TRBJ2-7, with D possibly matching TRBD2 (5 bases). V lost 1 base and J lost 4, with 14 bases in between. The CDR3 length is 14 residues. The germline V gene encodes CDR1 DFQATT and CDR2 SNEGSKA (reference sequence). As DNA, the CDR3 is TGCAGTGCTAGAGCTATGGCCGGGGAGTACGAGCAGTACTTC. This encodes CSARAMAGEYEQYF.

This clonotype was detected only a few times. The chain employs TRBV20-1 and TRBJ2-3; D is ambiguous. Trimming stripped 7 bases from V and 3 bases from J, with 8 bases between. CDR3 size: 11 residues. Germline assignment: CDR1 DFQATT and CDR2 SNEGSKA (reference sequence). CDR3: CSGSLTDTQYF. CDR3 sequence (DNA): TGCAGTGGATCACTTACAGATACGCAGTATTTT.

This chain connects TRBV4-3 to TRBJ1-2; unclear D gene. CDR1 and CDR2 from the germline V gene are LGHNA and YSLEER. The CDR3 length is 21 residues. Trimming cost V 0 bases and J 4 bases, with 30 bases left between them. The DNA for the CDR3 is TGCGCCAGCAGCCAAGATCGAGCGGTTGGTCCCCCCGGCAGCCGAACCTATGGCTACACCTTC. This gives the protein CASSQDRAVGPPGSRTYGYTF.

This clonotype was counted many times. The rearrangement uses TRBV10-3 and TRBJ2-7; 10 bases agree with TRBD1. Germline CDR1 ENHRY, CDR2 SYGVKD. V trimming: 4 bases; J trimming: 3 bases; junction bases outside the gene matches: 3. This CDR3 has 14 residues. The CDR3 DNA reads TGTGCCATCAGTGCGGGGACAGGGGTCTACGAGCAGTACTTC. It is translated as CAISAGTGVYEQYF.

The rearrangement links TRBV6-5 to TRBJ2-4, with 7 nucleotides matching TRBD1. The J call may not be correct, given that the DNA end is closer to TRBJ2-7. Per the germline V gene, CDR1 is MNHEY and CDR2 is SVGAGI. The CDR3 has 15 residues. In nucleotides, the CDR3 is TGTGCCAGCAGTTACTCAGGCAGGGGGAACTACGAGCAGTACTTC. Residues: CASSYSGRGNYEQYF.

This clonotype showed up just a few times. V and J are TRBV7-2 and TRBJ2-1; D might be TRBD1 (6 bases). The germline CDR1 and CDR2 sequences are SGHTA and FQGNSA. The CDR3 extends over 15 amino acids. Trimming shortened V by 7 bases and J by 7 bases, and 20 bases separated the two germline ends. CDR3 region: CASTKGRGPGNEQFF. Written as DNA, the CDR3 is TGTGCCAGCACCAAGGGCAGGGGCCCAGGGAATGAGCAGTTCTTC.

This clonotype showed up just a few times. Sequence at one end of the junction differs from germline and may be a read error. The V and J genes are TRBV6-5 and TRBJ1-1, with 8 bases aligning to TRBD1. The CDR3 has 13 amino acids. The germline V gene has CDR1 MNHEY and CDR2 SVGAGI. CDR3 bases: TGTGCCAGCAGTGACTCTAATACAGGGGGAGCTTTCTTT. Translating gives CASSDSNTGGAFF.

This clonotype turned up a few times. This rearrangement joins TRBV10-3 to TRBJ2-7, with 13 bases aligning to TRBD2. The CDR3 spans 17 residues. Per the germline V gene, CDR1 is ENHRY and CDR2 is SYGVKD. Germline trimming cut 3 bases from V and 7 bases from J; bases unmatched to any gene: 12. The CDR3, as DNA: TGTGCCATCAGTGACCCGACTAGCGGGGGGCCTTACAATGAGCAGTACTTC. Residues: CAISDPTSGGPYNEQYF.

The rearrangement uses TRBV4-3 and TRBJ1-2; TRBD1 might be the D (6 bases). The V gene's germline CDR1 is LGHNA and CDR2 YSLEER. CDR3 length: 15 residues. V lost 0 bases, J lost 11 bases, and 19 bases lay in between. CDR3 DNA: TGCGCCAGCAGCCAAGATCCCCTCCGACAGGCAGGGTACACCTTC. Residues: CASSQDPLRQAGYTF.

This clonotype was detected only a few times. The rearrangement joins TRBV7-9 to TRBJ2-1; D is uncertain. CDR1 is SEHNR, CDR2 FQNEAQ, per germline (reference sequence). Trimming stripped 5 bases from V and 8 bases from J, with 16 bases between. There are 14 residues in the CDR3. CDR3 protein: CASSLDFPVDEQFF. The CDR3 nucleotides read TGTGCCAGCAGCCTTGACTTCCCGGTCGATGAGCAGTTCTTC.

This clonotype has more than one count but fewer than ten. DNA for the CDR3: TGCGCCAGCAGCCCGGGACAGGCGTCCAATTCACCCCTCCACTTT. It is translated as CASSPGQASNSPLHF. V usage is TRBV4-3 and J usage is TRBJ1-6; 8 positions match TRBD1. The V and J ends lost 4 bases and 7 bases, in that order; junction bases with no gene match: 6. This CDR3 comprises 15 residues. Germline CDR1 and CDR2: LGHNA and YSLEER.

This clonotype turned up a few times. The chain joins TRBV20-1 to TRBJ2-2; 16 positions match TRBD2. CDR1 and CDR2 from the germline V gene are DFQATT and SNEGSKA (reference sequence). The CDR3 has 18 residues. With 1 base clipped from V and 6 bases from J, the junction kept 8 bases outside the gene matches. CDR3 protein: CSARVVGTSGGAAGELFF. The CDR3 DNA follows: TGCAGTGCTAGAGTTGTTGGGACTAGCGGGGGGGCCGCCGGGGAGCTGTTTTTT.

This clonotype was seen repeatedly, ten times or more. V and J are TRBV5-1 and TRBJ2-7; possible D gene TRBD2, 5 bases. V gave up 3 bases and J gave up 6 bases, with 16 bases separating them. Germline CDR1 SGHRS, CDR2 YFSETQ. CDR3 length equals 14 residues. CDR3: CASSSRGSVVEQYF. The CDR3 bases are TGCGCCAGCAGCTCCCGAGGGAGCGTTGTCGAGCAGTACTTC. The whole variable domain, filled in from reference TRBV5-1 and TRBJ2-7, reads KAGVTQTPRYLIKTRGQQVTLSCSPISGHRSVSWYQQTPGQGLQFLFEYFSETQRNKGNFPGRFSGRQFSNSRSEMNVSTLELGDSALYLCASSSRGSVVEQYFGPGTRLTVT.

Many counts were recorded for this clonotype. V and J are TRBV20-1 and TRBJ2-5; 9 bases agree with TRBD2. V dropped 0 bases and J dropped 5; count of bases not matched to a gene: 7. There are 15 residues in the CDR3. CDR1 and CDR2 from the germline V gene are DFQATT and SNEGSKA (reference sequence). The CDR3: CSARDLAGALETQYF. The CDR3, as DNA: TGCAGTGCTAGAGATTTAGCGGGGGCGTTGGAGACCCAGTACTTC.

The gene calls are TRBV11-2 and TRBJ2-1; D is uncertain. The germline CDR1 and CDR2 sequences are SGHAT and FQNNGV. The ends were cut back, 5 bases at V and 9 bases at J, with 8 bases in the middle. CDR3 size: 11 residues. The CDR3 sequence is CASSPACEQFF. The DNA for the CDR3 is TGTGCCAGCAGCCCCGCTTGTGAGCAGTTCTTC.

J is TRBJ2-3 and V is TRBV28; TRBD2 matches 7 bases. Germline V gene data show CDR1 as MDHEN and CDR2 as SYDVKM. This CDR3 is built from 16 residues. The trim removed 2 bases at V and 4 bases at J, leaving 9 bases unmatched. This CDR3 is CASSLRPAGASDTQYF. The CDR3 region has the DNA TGTGCCAGCAGTTTAAGGCCGGCGGGAGCGTCAGATACGCAGTATTTT.